Below are 25 T cell receptor beta chains sequenced from a single sample in a study of response to subunit inactivated influenza vaccine. Each CDR3 protein is one row after TCRdb ran MiXCR on the RT-PCR reads. The table records a few hundred thousand distinct CDR3 sequences, about 12% of them present only once. The source was non-naive T cells sorted from PBMCs, collected 14 to 15 days before vaccination. All receptors come from a man between 45 and 60 years old who received an inactivated influenza vaccine.

This clonotype was counted at least ten times. This sequence joins TRBV5-1 and TRBJ2-2; D ambiguous. CDR3 length: 14 amino acids. CDR1 and CDR2 (germline): SGHRS, YFSETQ. V lost 3 bases and J lost 1, with 7 bases in between. CDR3 region: CASSSQENTGELFF. The CDR3 DNA sequence: TGCGCCAGCAGCTCCCAGGAGAACACCGGGGAGCTGTTTTTT.

This chain joins TRBV7-3 and TRBJ2-5, with D perhaps TRBD1 (6 bases). The CDR3 runs 15 residues. Between the trimmed V and J ends, which lost 2 bases and 5 bases, there was a span of 15 bases. Per the germline V gene, CDR1 is SGHTA and CDR2 is FQGTGA. CDR3 region: CASSLGLGRGETQYF. CDR3 bases: TGTGCCAGCAGCTTAGGTTTGGGCAGGGGTGAGACCCAGTACTTC.

This clonotype was found a few times. The chain joins TRBV5-5 to TRBJ2-1, with TRBD1 identical over 12 bases. There are 17 residues in the CDR3. Per the germline V gene, CDR1 is SGHKS and CDR2 is YYEKEE (reference sequence). The V and J ends lost 5 bases and 8 bases, in that order; junction bases with no gene match: 14. CDR3 DNA sequence: TGTGCCAGCAGGGGGACAGGGGGCCATTATACTAGGGATGAGCAGTTCTTC. Protein: CASRGTGGHYTRDEQFF.

The J gene is TRBJ2-2, the V gene TRBV12-3 or TRBV12-4, with 7 bases matching TRBD1. After removal of 4 bases from V and 1 base from J, the junction contained 3 bases not matched to a gene. This CDR3 contains 15 residues. The CDR3 region is CASSWDRRNTGELFF. DNA of the CDR3: TGTGCCAGCAGTTGGGACAGAAGGAACACCGGGGAGCTGTTTTTT.

The rearrangement links TRBV9 to TRBJ2-1; D tentatively fits TRBD1 or TRBD2 (5 bases each). The CDR3 spans 16 residues. V lost 3 bases, J lost 0 bases, and 13 bases lay in between. Germline V gene lookup returns CDR1 SGDLS and CDR2 YYNGEE. The CDR3 loop is CASSARGLSSYNEQFF. In nucleotides, the CDR3 is TGTGCCAGCAGCGCCCGGGGCCTAAGCTCCTACAATGAGCAGTTCTTC. The full variable domain, its missing parts supplied by reference TRBV9 and TRBJ2-1, is DSGVTQTPKHLITATGQRVTLRCSPRSGDLSVYWYQQSLDQGLQFLIQYYNGEERAKGNILERFSAQQFPDLHSELNLSSLELGDSALYFCASSARGLSSYNEQFFGPGTRLTVL.

The chain carries TRBV6-2 or TRBV6-3 and TRBJ2-1, with D perhaps matching TRBD2 (5 bases). CDR3 length: 16 amino acids. Germline CDR1 MNHEY, CDR2 SVGEGT. Deletions cut 0 bases from V and 6 bases from J, with 15 bases between. The CDR3 loop is CASSYSWSGRPNEQFF. The CDR3 DNA sequence: TGTGCCAGCAGTTACTCCTGGAGCGGTCGCCCCAATGAGCAGTTCTTC.

This clonotype showed up just a few times. V gene TRBV6-2 or TRBV6-3 combines with J gene TRBJ2-5; D possibly matches TRBD1 or TRBD2 (5 bases each). Trimming removed 2 bases from V and 5 bases from J, with 12 bases in between. The CDR3 sequence is 14 residues long. Per the germline V gene, CDR1 is MNHEY and CDR2 is SVGEGT. DNA of the CDR3: TGTGCCAGCAGTTACGGGGGAGTAGGGGAGACCCAGTACTTC. This sequence encodes CASSYGGVGETQYF.

This clonotype was counted between two and nine times. This chain joins TRBV6-1 and TRBJ1-3; no reliable D call. CDR3 length: 12 amino acids. CDR1 MNHNS and CDR2 SASEGT come from the germline V gene. Trimming removed 4 bases at V and 5 bases at J, with 6 bases between. CDR3 nucleotide sequence: TGTGCCAGCAGTGGCGTTCGAAACACCATATATTTT. Its protein is CASSGVRNTIYF.

This clonotype was seen a handful of times. The chain employs TRBV4-1 and TRBJ1-5; D is ambiguous. The CDR3 is made up of 16 amino acids. V dropped 0 bases and J dropped 0 bases, with 9 bases sitting between them. Germline assignment: CDR1 MGHRA and CDR2 YSYEKL. As DNA, the CDR3 is TGCGCCAGCAGCCAAGAGGCACTATATAGCAATCAGCCCCAGCATTTT. It encodes CASSQEALYSNQPQHF.

This chain links TRBV5-5 with TRBJ2-1; 7 bases are a match to TRBD1. CDR3 length: 13 residues. J gave up 8 bases and V 4 bases, and 6 bases lay outside the gene matches. Germline V gene lookup returns CDR1 SGHKS and CDR2 YYEKEE (reference sequence). Here the CDR3 reads CASSGTGVDEQFF. The CDR3 DNA sequence: TGTGCCAGCAGCGGAACAGGGGTGGATGAGCAGTTCTTC. The full variable domain, completed using reference TRBV5-5 and TRBJ2-1, is DAGVTQSPTHLIKTRGQQVTLRCSPISGHKSVSWYQQVLGQGPQFIFQYYEKEERGRGNFPDRFSARQFPNYSSELNVNALLLGDSALYLCASSGTGVDEQFFGPGTRLTVL.

This clonotype has just a few counts. V usage is TRBV10-3 and J usage is TRBJ1-1; tentative D call: TRBD1 (5 bases). Germline loops: CDR1 ENHRY, CDR2 SYGVKD. This CDR3 comprises 17 residues. Trimming cost V 0 bases and J 1 base, with 15 bases left between them. CDR3 coding DNA: TGTGCCATCAGTGAGTCGTCCGGGGGAATCTCGAACACTGAAGCTTTCTTT. This gives the protein CAISESSGGISNTEAFF.

This clonotype was seen more than once but under ten times. This chain links TRBV7-3 with TRBJ2-2; a weak D match, TRBD1 (5 bases). The V end was cut by 2 bases, the J end by 7 bases, with 14 bases between. The CDR3 has 15 residues. Germline V CDR1 and CDR2: SGHTA, FQGTGA. The CDR3 nucleotides read TGTGCCAGCAGCTTAGTCCCTCAGGGAATCGGGGAGCTGTTTTTT. It codes for CASSLVPQGIGELFF.

The rearrangement links TRBV18 to TRBJ2-1; D gene unclear. CDR3 size: 15 residues. The germline V gene has CDR1 KGHSH and CDR2 LQKENI. The V end was cut by 3 bases, the J end by 6 bases, with 15 bases between. Here the CDR3 reads CASSPRPGEINEQFF. DNA for the CDR3: TGTGCCAGCTCACCGCGGCCAGGAGAGATCAATGAGCAGTTCTTC. Using reference TRBV18 and TRBJ2-1 for the parts outside the CDR3, the full variable domain is NAGVMQNPRHLVRRRGQEARLRCSPMKGHSHVYWYRQLPEEGLKFMVYLQKENIIDESGMPKERFSAEFPKEGPSILRIQQVVRGDSAAYFCASSPRPGEINEQFFGPGTRLTVL.

This clonotype was seen a handful of times. The chain is built from TRBV18 and TRBJ2-3; 12 nucleotides line up with TRBD2. The germline gives CDR1 KGHSH, CDR2 LQKENI. The CDR3 runs 16 residues. Unmatched junction bases numbered 8, after V lost 8 bases and J lost 2 bases. CDR3 loop: CASVPGLAGFTDTQYF. CDR3 DNA: TGTGCCAGCGTACCGGGACTAGCGGGCTTCACAGATACGCAGTATTTT.

This clonotype was counted ten times or more. This chain uses TRBV7-9 with TRBJ2-3; the D gene is possibly TRBD2 (6 bases). The germline gives CDR1 SEHNR, CDR2 FQNEAQ (reference sequence). This CDR3 comprises 15 residues. V lost 2 bases to trimming and J lost 4 bases, with 13 bases between them. DNA of the CDR3: TGTGCCAGCAGCTTAACCAGACTAGGGTCAGATACGCAGTATTTT. This encodes CASSLTRLGSDTQYF.

This sequence joins TRBV20-1 and TRBJ2-3; 9 nucleotides agree with TRBD2. Germline CDR1 and CDR2: DFQATT and SNEGSKA (reference sequence). The J segment lost 4 bases and the V segment lost 3 bases, leaving 5 bases of the junction unmatched. The CDR3 covers 14 residues. This CDR3 reads CSASGGGASDTQYF. In DNA, the CDR3 is TGCAGTGCTAGTGGCGGGGGGGCCTCAGATACGCAGTATTTT.

This clonotype showed up many times. Written as DNA, the CDR3 is TGCGCCAGCAGCCAAGAAGGTGAGCAGTTCTTC. Protein sequence: CASSQEGEQFF. The V gene is TRBV5-1, the J gene TRBJ2-1; D remains unclear. CDR3 length equals 11 residues. Germline assignment: CDR1 SGHRS and CDR2 YFSETQ. The V gene lost 4 bases and the J gene lost 9 bases, with 8 bases spanning the gap.

In this sample, this clonotype turned up a few times. The chain has TRBV6-1 and TRBJ2-1; 10 bases match TRBD1. CDR3 length equals 15 residues. CDR1 is MNHNS and CDR2 is SASEGT in the germline V gene. V shed 6 bases, J shed 8 bases, and the junction held 10 bases outside the gene matches. The DNA of the CDR3 is TGTGCCAGCAGAAACAGACAGGGGGCTGCGCATGAGCAGTTCTTC. Amino acid sequence: CASRNRQGAAHEQFF.

This clonotype has a handful of counts. V usage is TRBV29-1 and J usage is TRBJ2-7; 9 positions match TRBD2. V lost 4 bases and J lost 5; bases outside the gene matches: 6. The CDR3 is 13 residues long. Germline CDR1 is SQVTM and CDR2 is ANQGSEA. The CDR3 nucleotides read TGCAGCGTTGTATTTTCTAGCGGGGACGAGCAGTACTTC. Translation: CSVVFSSGDEQYF.

This clonotype was seen repeatedly, ten times or more. The chain has TRBV2 and TRBJ2-1; no firm D call. The CDR3 consists of 16 residues. Trimming shortened V by 3 bases and J by 0 bases, and 12 bases separated the two germline ends. Germline loops: CDR1 SNHLY, CDR2 FYNNEI. CDR3 bases: TGTGCCAGCAGTGATGTGTTGATAAGCTCCTACAATGAGCAGTTCTTC. Translation: CASSDVLISSYNEQFF.

This clonotype was recorded many times. This rearrangement joins TRBV4-2 to TRBJ2-7, with 10 bases lining up with TRBD2. The CDR3 spans 16 residues. Germline assignment: CDR1 LGHNA and CDR2 YNFKEQ. The ends lost 0 bases at V and 3 bases at J; junction bases unmatched: 5. The CDR3 bases are TGTGCCAGCAGCCAAGATAGGACTAGCGGAATCTACGAGCAGTACTTC. Its translation is CASSQDRTSGIYEQYF.

This sequence joins TRBV4-2 and TRBJ1-1, with a weak D call TRBD1 (5 bases). Germline V lookup: CDR1 LGHNA, CDR2 YNFKEQ. The V end lost 0 bases, the J end lost 5 bases, and 16 bases lay between the germline ends. The CDR3 is made up of 16 amino acids. CDR3 sequence reads: CASSQDHRDGWTEAFF. In nucleotides, the CDR3 is TGTGCCAGCAGCCAAGACCATAGGGACGGATGGACTGAAGCTTTCTTT.

This clonotype was seen ten or more times. The CDR3 loop is CASSRGQGPPLETQYF. CDR3 DNA: TGTGCCAGCAGTCGGGGACAGGGGCCCCCGTTGGAGACCCAGTACTTC. The V and J genes are TRBV27 and TRBJ2-5; 10 bases map to TRBD1. The V gene's germline CDR1 is MNHEY and CDR2 SMNVEV (reference sequence). CDR3 length equals 16 residues. V shed 5 bases and J 5 bases; nucleotides not matched to a gene: 11.

CDR3 DNA: TGCGCCAGCAGCCAAGATGGGTCAGCCTATGGCTACACCTTC. This encodes CASSQDGSAYGYTF. The chain carries TRBV5-1 and TRBJ1-2, with no clear D. V lost 4 bases, J lost 4 bases, and 14 bases lay in between. This CDR3 has 14 amino acids. Germline CDR1 SGHRS, CDR2 YFSETQ.

This clonotype showed up just a few times. CDR3 protein: CASSLGWAGAEQQYF. Here the CDR3 DNA reads TGTGCCAGCAGCTTAGGATGGGCGGGCGCCGAGCAGCAGTACTTC. The chain combines TRBV7-2 with TRBJ2-7; D possibly corresponds to TRBD2 (5 bases). From germline, CDR1 is SGHTA and CDR2 FQGNSA. The CDR3 totals 15 residues. V was trimmed by 1 base and J by 8 bases, leaving 18 bases between them.